This TCR beta chain came from a study of lymphopenia after photon versus proton radiotherapy. Overall study results and limits: Survival link was tested only in deceased patients; proton benefit remains a possibility. A bigger post-nadir fall in TCR diversity correlated inversely with survival time in deceased patients. Proton therapy kept repertoires fairly stable, unlike photons, which gained effector/memory cells.

Germline V lookup: CDR1 MNHEY, CDR2 SVGAGI. The CDR3 runs 16 residues. The ends were cut back, 0 bases at V and 0 bases at J, with 12 bases in the middle. This clone was detected only a few times. Its specificity is not known. Only in-frame clones appear in the TCRdb table, and some are missing; sequencing was by immunoSEQ multiplex PCR. The repertoire holds about 20,000 clones, with 70% to 90% as singletons. The chain links TRBV6-5 to TRBJ2-7; D remains ambiguous. The material sequenced was peripheral blood, taken from a patient treated with proton-based radiotherapy. The source of this sequence is a man aged 70 or older with pancreatic cancer. The chain's CDR3 is CASSYSGQSSSYEQYF. In DNA form, the CDR3 reads TGTGCCAGCAGTTACTCTGGGCAGTCGAGCTCCTACGAGCAGTACTTC.